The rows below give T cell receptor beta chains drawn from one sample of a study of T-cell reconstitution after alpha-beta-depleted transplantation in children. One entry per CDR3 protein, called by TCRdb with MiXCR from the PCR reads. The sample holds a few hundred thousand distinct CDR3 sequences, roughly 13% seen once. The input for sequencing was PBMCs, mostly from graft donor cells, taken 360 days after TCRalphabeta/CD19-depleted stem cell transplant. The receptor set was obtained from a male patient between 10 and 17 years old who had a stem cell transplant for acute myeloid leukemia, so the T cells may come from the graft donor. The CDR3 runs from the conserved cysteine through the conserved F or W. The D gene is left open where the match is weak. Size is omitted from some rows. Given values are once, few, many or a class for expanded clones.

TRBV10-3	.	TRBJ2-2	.	CAITQGGTGELFF	TGTGCCATCACCCAGGGAGGCACCGGGGAGCTGTTTTTT
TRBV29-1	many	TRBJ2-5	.	CSASQVEETQYF	TGCAGCGCCTCACAGGTTGAAGAGACCCAGTACTTC
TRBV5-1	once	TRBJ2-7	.	CASGTSSRNEQYF	TGCGCATCCGGGACCAGCTCCCGCAACGAGCAGTACTTC
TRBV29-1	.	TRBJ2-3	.	CSPEGEGTQYF	TGCAGCCCTGAGGGGGAAGGTACGCAGTATTTT
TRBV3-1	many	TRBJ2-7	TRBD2	CASSLPLAGGSNEQYF	TGTGCCAGCAGCCTTCCACTAGCGGGAGGCTCCAACGAGCAGTACTTC
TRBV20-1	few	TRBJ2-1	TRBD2	CSASTSGTYNEQFF	TGCAGTGCTTCGACTAGCGGGACTTACAATGAGCAGTTCTTC
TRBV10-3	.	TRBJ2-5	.	CAISESRLETQYF	TGTGCCATCAGTGAGTCAAGGTTGGAGACCCAGTACTTC
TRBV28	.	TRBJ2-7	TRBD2	CASSSQTSGPTYEQYF	TGTGCCAGCAGTTCTCAGACTAGCGGGCCAACCTACGAGCAGTACTTC
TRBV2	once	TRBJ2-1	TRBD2	CTITPLGLAGGPLNEQFF	TGTACCATCACCCCTCTTGGACTAGCGGGAGGGCCTCTCAATGAGCAGTTCTTC
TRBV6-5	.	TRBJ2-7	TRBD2	CASSYLMTSGSPYEQYF	TGTGCCAGCAGTTACTTGATGACTAGCGGGAGTCCCTACGAGCAGTACTTC
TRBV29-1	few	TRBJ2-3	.	CSVGGKHTDTQYF	TGCAGCGTTGGGGGGAAGCATACAGATACGCAGTATTTT
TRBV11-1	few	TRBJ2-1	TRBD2	CASSRLVTGGKAINEQFF	TGTGCCAGCAGCCGGCTTGTAACGGGAGGAAAAGCTATCAATGAGCAGTTCTTC
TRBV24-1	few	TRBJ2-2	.	CATSDWTDETGELFF	TGTGCCACCAGTGATTGGACAGATGAAACCGGGGAGCTGTTTTTT
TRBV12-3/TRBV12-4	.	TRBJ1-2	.	CASSKGPTNYGYTF	TGTGCCAGCAGTAAGGGACCGACTAACTATGGCTACACCTTC
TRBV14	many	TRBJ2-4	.	CASSQDRPGRQYF	TGTGCCAGCAGCCAAGATCGACCGGGACGGCAGTACTTC
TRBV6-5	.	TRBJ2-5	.	CASSYWEGGRETQYF	TGTGCCAGCAGTTACTGGGAGGGGGGGAGAGAGACCCAGTACTTC
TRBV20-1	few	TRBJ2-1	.	CSARGSNSYNEQFF	TGCAGTGCTAGAGGTAGTAACTCCTACAATGAGCAGTTCTTC
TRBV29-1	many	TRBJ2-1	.	CSVQGYNEQFF	TGCAGCGTACAAGGGTACAATGAGCAGTTCTTC
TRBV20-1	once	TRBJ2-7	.	CSALWVIGSGLSYEQYF	TGCAGTGCTCTTTGGGTCATCGGGAGCGGCCTCTCCTACGAGCAGTACTTC